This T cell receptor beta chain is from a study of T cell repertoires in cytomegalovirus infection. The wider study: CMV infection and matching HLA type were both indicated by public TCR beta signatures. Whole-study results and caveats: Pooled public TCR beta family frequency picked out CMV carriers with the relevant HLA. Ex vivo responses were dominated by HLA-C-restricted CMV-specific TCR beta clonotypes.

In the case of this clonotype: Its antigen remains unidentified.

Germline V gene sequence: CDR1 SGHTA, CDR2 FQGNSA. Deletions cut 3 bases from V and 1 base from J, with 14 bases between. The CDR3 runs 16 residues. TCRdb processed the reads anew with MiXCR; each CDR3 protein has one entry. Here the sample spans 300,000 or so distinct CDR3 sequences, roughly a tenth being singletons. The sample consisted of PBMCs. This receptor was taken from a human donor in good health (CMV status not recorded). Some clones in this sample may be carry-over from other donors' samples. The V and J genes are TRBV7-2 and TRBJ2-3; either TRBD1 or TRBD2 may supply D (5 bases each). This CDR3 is CASSFAGAWGTDTQYF. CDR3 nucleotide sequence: TGTGCCAGCAGCTTCGCCGGGGCGTGGGGCACAGATACGCAGTATTTT.